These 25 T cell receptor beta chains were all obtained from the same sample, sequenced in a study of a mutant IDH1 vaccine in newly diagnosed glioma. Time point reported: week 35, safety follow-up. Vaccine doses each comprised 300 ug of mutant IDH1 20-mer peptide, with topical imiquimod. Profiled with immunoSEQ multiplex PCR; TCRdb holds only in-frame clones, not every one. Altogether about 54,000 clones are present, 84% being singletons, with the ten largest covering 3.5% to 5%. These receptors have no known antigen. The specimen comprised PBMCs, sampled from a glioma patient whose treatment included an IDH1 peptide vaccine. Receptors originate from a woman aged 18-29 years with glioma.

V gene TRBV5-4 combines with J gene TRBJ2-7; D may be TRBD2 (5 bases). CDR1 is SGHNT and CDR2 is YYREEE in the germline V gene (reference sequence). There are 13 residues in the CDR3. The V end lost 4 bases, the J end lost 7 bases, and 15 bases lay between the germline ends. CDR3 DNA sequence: TGTGCCAGCAGCCTTCCTGAGGGTAAAGAGCAGTACTTC. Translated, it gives CASSLPEGKEQYF.

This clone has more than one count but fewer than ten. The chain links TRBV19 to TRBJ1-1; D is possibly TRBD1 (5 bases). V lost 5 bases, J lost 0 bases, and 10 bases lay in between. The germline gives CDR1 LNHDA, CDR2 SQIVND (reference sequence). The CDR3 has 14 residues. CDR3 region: CASSPGPVNTEAFF. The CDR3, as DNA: TGTGCCAGTAGTCCGGGACCCGTGAACACTGAAGCTTTCTTT.

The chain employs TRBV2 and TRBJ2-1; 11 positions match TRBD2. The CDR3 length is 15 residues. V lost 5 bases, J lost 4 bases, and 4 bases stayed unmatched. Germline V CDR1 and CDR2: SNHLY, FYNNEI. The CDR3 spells CASSSGTSGYNEQFF. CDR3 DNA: TGTGCCAGCAGTTCGGGGACTAGCGGATACAATGAGCAGTTCTTC.

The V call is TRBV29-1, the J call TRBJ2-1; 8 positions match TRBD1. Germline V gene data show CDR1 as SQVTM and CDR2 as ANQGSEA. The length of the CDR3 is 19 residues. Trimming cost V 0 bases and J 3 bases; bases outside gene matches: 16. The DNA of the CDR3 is TGCAGCGTTGAAGATTGGGGAAGAGGACAGGGCTCGTTCTACAATGAGCAGTTCTTC. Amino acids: CSVEDWGRGQGSFYNEQFF.

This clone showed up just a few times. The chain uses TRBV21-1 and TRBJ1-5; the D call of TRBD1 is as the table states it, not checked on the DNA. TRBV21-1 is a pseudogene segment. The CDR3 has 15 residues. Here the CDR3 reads CSHAGLQGVDQPQHF. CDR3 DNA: TGCTCACACGCAGGGTTACAGGGGGTTGATCAGCCCCAGCATTTT.

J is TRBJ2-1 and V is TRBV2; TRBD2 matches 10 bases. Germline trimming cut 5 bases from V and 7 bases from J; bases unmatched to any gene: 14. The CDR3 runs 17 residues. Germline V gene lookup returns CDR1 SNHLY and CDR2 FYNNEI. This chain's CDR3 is CASSPGASGRAGNEQFF. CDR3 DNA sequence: TGTGCCAGCAGTCCCGGAGCAAGCGGGAGGGCCGGGAATGAGCAGTTCTTC.

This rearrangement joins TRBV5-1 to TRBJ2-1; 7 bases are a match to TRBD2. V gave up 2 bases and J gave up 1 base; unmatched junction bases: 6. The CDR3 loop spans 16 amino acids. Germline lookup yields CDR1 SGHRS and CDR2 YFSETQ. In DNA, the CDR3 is TGCGCCAGCAGCTTTAGCCTCGGGAGGTCCTACAATGAGCAGTTCTTC. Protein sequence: CASSFSLGRSYNEQFF.

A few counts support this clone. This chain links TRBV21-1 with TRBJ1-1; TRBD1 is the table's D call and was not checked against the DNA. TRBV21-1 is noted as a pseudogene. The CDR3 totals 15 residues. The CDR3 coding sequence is TGTGCCAGCAGCATCCGTGGCCTCCGACAGTCTGAAGCTTTCTTT. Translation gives CASSIRGLRQSEAFF.

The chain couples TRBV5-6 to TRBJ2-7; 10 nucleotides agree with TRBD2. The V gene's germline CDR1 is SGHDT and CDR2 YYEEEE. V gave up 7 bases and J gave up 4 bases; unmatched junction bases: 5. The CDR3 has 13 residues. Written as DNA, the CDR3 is TGTGCCAGCGGGACTAGCGTGAATTACGAGCAGTACTTC. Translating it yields CASGTSVNYEQYF.

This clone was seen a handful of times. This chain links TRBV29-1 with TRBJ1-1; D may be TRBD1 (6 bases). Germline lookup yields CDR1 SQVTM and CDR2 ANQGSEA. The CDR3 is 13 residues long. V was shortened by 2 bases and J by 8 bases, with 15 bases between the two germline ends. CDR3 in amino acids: CSVEKGGRLEAFF. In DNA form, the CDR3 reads TGCAGCGTTGAAAAAGGGGGTAGGTTAGAAGCTTTCTTT.

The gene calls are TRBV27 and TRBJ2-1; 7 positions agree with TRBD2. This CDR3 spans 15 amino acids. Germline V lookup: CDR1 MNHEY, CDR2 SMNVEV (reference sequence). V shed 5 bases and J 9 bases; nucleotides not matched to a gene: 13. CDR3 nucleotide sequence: TGTGCCAGCAGTCTACTAGCGCCGGTGATAAGTGAGCAGTTCTTC. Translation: CASSLLAPVISEQFF.

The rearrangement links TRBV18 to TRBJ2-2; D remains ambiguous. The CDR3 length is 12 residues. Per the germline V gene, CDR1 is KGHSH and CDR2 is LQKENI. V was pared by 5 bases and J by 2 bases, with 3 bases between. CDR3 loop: CASSKNTGELFF. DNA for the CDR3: TGTGCCAGCTCAAAAAACACCGGGGAGCTGTTTTTT.

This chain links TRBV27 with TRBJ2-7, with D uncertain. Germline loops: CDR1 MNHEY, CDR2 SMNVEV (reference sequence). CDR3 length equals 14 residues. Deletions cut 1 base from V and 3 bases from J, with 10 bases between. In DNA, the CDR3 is TGTGCCAGCAGTTTATATTCCGGTCGCTACGAGCAGTACTTC. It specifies CASSLYSGRYEQYF.

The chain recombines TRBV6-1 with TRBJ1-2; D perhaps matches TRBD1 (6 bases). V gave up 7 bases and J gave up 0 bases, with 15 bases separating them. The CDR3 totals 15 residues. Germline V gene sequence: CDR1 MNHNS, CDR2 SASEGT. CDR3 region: CASTLGGKANYGYTF. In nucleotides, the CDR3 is TGTGCCAGCACCCTTGGGGGCAAAGCTAACTATGGCTACACCTTC.

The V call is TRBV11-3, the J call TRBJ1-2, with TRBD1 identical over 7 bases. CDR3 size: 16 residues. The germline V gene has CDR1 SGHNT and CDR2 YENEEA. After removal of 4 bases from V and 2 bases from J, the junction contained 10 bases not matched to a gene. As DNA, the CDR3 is TGTGCCAGCAGCTCAAGGGACAGCCGATCCAACTATGGCTACACCTTC. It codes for CASSSRDSRSNYGYTF.

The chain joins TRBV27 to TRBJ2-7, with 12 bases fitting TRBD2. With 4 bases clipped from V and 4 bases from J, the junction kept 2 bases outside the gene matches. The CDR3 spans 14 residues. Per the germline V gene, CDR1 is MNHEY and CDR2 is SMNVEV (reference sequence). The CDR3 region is CASSWTSGVYEQYF. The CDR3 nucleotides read TGTGCCAGCAGTTGGACTAGCGGGGTTTACGAGCAGTACTTC.

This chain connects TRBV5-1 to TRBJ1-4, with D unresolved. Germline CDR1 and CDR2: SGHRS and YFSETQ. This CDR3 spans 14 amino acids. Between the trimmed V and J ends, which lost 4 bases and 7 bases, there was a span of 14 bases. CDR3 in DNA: TGCGCCAGCAGCGCGGGTGGGGTAATTGAAAAACTGTTTTTT. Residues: CASSAGGVIEKLFF.

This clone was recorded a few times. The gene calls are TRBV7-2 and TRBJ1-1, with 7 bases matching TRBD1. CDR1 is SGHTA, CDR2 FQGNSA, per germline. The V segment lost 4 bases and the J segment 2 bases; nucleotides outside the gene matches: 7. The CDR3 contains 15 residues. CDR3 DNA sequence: TGTGCCAGCAGCTACCGGGACAGTTATAACACTGAAGCTTTCTTT. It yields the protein CASSYRDSYNTEAFF.

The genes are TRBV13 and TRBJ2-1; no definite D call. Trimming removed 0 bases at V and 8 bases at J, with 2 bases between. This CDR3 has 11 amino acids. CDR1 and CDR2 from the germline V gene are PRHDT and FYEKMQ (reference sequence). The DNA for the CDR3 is TGTGCCAGCAGCTTAGGCTATGAGCAGTTCTTC. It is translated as CASSLGYEQFF. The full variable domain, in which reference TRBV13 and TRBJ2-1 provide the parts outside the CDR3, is AAGVIQSPRHLIKEKRETATLKCYPIPRHDTVYWYQQGPGQDPQFLISFYEKMQSDKGSIPDRFSAQQFSDYHSELNMSSLELGDSALYFCASSLGYEQFFGPGTRLTVL.

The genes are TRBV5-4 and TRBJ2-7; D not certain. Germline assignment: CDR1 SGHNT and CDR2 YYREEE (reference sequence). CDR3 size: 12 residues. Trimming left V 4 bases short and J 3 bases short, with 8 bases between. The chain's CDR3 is CASSPNLYEQYF. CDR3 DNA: TGTGCCAGCAGCCCGAATCTCTACGAGCAGTACTTC. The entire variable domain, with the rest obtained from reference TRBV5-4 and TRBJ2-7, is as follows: ETGVTQSPTHLIKTRGQQVTLRCSSQSGHNTVSWYQQALGQGPQFIFQYYREEENGRGNFPPRFSGLQFPNYSSELNVNALELDDSALYLCASSPNLYEQYFGPGTRLTVT.

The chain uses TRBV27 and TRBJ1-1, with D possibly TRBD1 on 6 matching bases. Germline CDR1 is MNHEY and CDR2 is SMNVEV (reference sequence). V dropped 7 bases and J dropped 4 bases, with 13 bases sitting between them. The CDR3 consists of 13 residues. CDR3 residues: CASIIGGGTEAFF. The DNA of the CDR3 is TGTGCCAGCATCATTGGAGGGGGCACTGAAGCTTTCTTT.

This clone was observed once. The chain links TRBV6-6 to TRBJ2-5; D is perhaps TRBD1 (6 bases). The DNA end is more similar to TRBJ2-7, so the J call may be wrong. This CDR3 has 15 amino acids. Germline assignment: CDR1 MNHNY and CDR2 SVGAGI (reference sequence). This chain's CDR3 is CASSSTSDSSYEQYF. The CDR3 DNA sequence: TGTGCCAGCAGCTCAACCTCGGACAGCTCCTACGAGCAGTACTTC.

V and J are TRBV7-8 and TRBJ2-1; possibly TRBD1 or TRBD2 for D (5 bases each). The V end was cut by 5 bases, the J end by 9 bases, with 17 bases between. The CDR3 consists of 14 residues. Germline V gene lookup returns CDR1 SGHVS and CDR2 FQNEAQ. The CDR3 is CASSPEGRSGEQFF. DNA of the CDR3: TGTGCCAGCAGCCCCGAGGGACGTTCCGGTGAGCAGTTCTTC.

The CDR3 region is CASSLAISDRGRDEQFF. CDR3 sequence (DNA): TGCGCCAGCAGCTTGGCCATTTCGGACAGGGGGCGGGATGAGCAGTTCTTC. This chain uses TRBV5-1 with TRBJ2-1; TRBD1 matches at 11 bases. The CDR3 is made up of 17 amino acids. The junction had 10 bases not matched to a gene; V was cut back by 0 bases and J by 8 bases. CDR1 and CDR2 (germline): SGHRS, YFSETQ.

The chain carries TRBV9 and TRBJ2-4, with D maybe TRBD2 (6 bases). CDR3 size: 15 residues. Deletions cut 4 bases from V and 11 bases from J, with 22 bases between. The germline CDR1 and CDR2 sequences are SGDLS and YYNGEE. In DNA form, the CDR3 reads TGTGCCAGCAGCCCCGGGAGTTTCGTCAAAAGTTTTCAGTACTTC. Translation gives CASSPGSFVKSFQYF.